Listed below are T cell receptor beta chains from one sample, sequenced in a study of blood T cell repertoires in COVID-19. Some clones are missing from TCRdb's copy, which holds only in-frame ones; the method was immunoSEQ multiplex PCR. In the table there are roughly 250,000 clones, about 90% of which are singletons. Sequencing input: peripheral blood. These receptor sequences come from a woman between 45 and 65 years old with acute or convalescent COVID-19. The CDR3 runs from the conserved cysteine through the conserved F or W. The order of the fields is D gene, V gene, clone size, J gene, CDR3 protein, CDR3 DNA. A D gene is named only where the DNA matches it firmly. Expanded clones get a size class; other rows say once, few or many, or leave the size out.

D: TRBD1; V: TRBV6-1; size: -; J: TRBJ1-1; CDR3: CASSEQGAITEAFF; DNA: TGTGCCAGCAGTGAACAGGGGGCGATCACTGAAGCTTTCTTT
D: TRBD1; V: TRBV19; size: -; J: TRBJ2-7; CDR3: CASTSGTGVPYEQYF; DNA: TGTGCCAGTACCTCCGGGACAGGGGTCCCCTACGAGCAGTACTTC
D: TRBD2; V: TRBV27; size: once; J: TRBJ2-2; CDR3: CASSLYPAGGPATGELFF; DNA: TGTGCCAGCAGTTTGTATCCAGCGGGAGGGCCGGCCACCGGGGAGCTGTTTTTT
D: -; V: TRBV2; size: -; J: TRBJ2-1; CDR3: CARESSGESSYNEQFF; DNA: TGTGCCAGGGAGTCGTCAGGGGAAAGCTCCTACAATGAGCAGTTCTTC
D: TRBD2; V: TRBV5-1; size: -; J: TRBJ2-5; CDR3: CASRPAGLAGGGAQYF; DNA: TGCGCCAGCAGACCCGCGGGACTAGCGGGAGGAGGGGCCCAGTACTTC
D: -; V: TRBV18; size: -; J: TRBJ2-3; CDR3: CASSELAGIGSSTDTQYF; DNA: TGTGCCAGCTCTGAACTGGCGGGAATAGGTTCAAGCACAGATACGCAGTATTTT
D: TRBD1; V: TRBV2; size: -; J: TRBJ1-4; CDR3: CASRDRARDEKLFF; DNA: TGTGCCAGCAGAGACAGGGCGAGGGATGAAAAACTGTTTTTT
D: -; V: TRBV20-1; size: once; J: TRBJ1-1; CDR3: CSADSYTEAFF; DNA: TGCAGTGCTGACAGTTACACTGAAGCTTTCTTT
D: -; V: TRBV28; size: -; J: TRBJ2-2; CDR3: CASSLFPRSTTTGELFF; DNA: TGTGCCAGCAGTTTATTCCCCAGATCAACTACTACCGGGGAGCTGTTTTTT
D: -; V: TRBV28; size: -; J: TRBJ1-2; CDR3: CATQVGSVNYGYTF; DNA: TGTGCCACCCAGGTTGGTTCAGTTAACTATGGCTACACCTTC
D: -; V: TRBV13; size: -; J: TRBJ1-6; CDR3: CASSLGGGSPLHF; DNA: TGTGCCAGCAGCTTAGGTGGCGGATCACCCCTCCACTTT
D: TRBD1; V: TRBV7-3; size: -; J: TRBJ2-1; CDR3: CASSPGTGAYNEQFF; DNA: TGTGCCAGCAGCCCCGGGACAGGGGCTTACAATGAGCAGTTCTTC
D: -; V: TRBV30; size: -; J: TRBJ2-1; CDR3: CAWSGRGLYNEQFF; DNA: TGTGCCTGGAGTGGCAGGGGCCTATACAATGAGCAGTTCTTC
D: TRBD1; V: TRBV2; size: -; J: TRBJ2-5; CDR3: CASTDRYQETQYF; DNA: TGTGCCAGCACGGACAGGTACCAAGAGACCCAGTACTTC
D: TRBD1; V: TRBV7-2; size: -; J: TRBJ1-2; CDR3: CASSPGQVLTPNYGYTF; DNA: TGTGCCAGCAGCCCAGGACAGGTGTTAACCCCTAACTATGGCTACACCTTC
D: -; V: TRBV5-1; size: few; J: TRBJ2-7; CDR3: CASSLGTVLFYEQYF; DNA: TGCGCCAGCAGCTTGGGGACAGTTCTCTTTTACGAGCAGTACTTC
D: TRBD1; V: TRBV3-1/TRBV3-2; size: -; J: TRBJ2-3; CDR3: CASSPDRGTDTQYF; DNA: TGTGCCAGCAGCCCTGACAGGGGCACAGATACGCAGTATTTT
D: -; V: TRBV7-8; size: -; J: TRBJ1-5; CDR3: CASSLSALGGQPQHF; DNA: TGTGCCAGCAGCTTATCGGCCTTAGGGGGTCAGCCCCAGCATTTT
D: TRBD1; V: TRBV9; size: -; J: TRBJ1-2; CDR3: CASSGVDRGYYGYTF; DNA: TGTGCCAGCAGCGGAGTGGACAGGGGATACTATGGCTACACCTTC
D: -; V: TRBV27; size: -; J: TRBJ2-1; CDR3: CASRPTRLESEQFF; DNA: TGTGCCAGCAGACCCACTAGACTCGAGAGTGAGCAGTTCTTC
D: TRBD2; V: TRBV6-2/TRBV6-3; size: -; J: TRBJ2-1; CDR3: CASSPPLAALFF; DNA: TGTGCCAGCAGCCCGCCACTAGCGGCCCTATTCTTC
D: TRBD2; V: TRBV19; size: -; J: TRBJ2-3; CDR3: CASSHEAGANPDTQYF; DNA: TGTGCCAGTAGTCATGAAGCGGGAGCAAATCCGGATACGCAGTATTTT
D: -; V: TRBV4-3; size: -; J: TRBJ2-7; CDR3: CASSLTNFYEQYF; DNA: TGCGCCAGCAGTCTCACAAATTTTTACGAGCAGTACTTC
D: -; V: TRBV15; size: -; J: TRBJ1-1; CDR3: CATSRDATNTEAFF; DNA: TGTGCCACCAGCAGAGATGCTACGAACACTGAAGCTTTCTTT
D: -; V: TRBV2; size: -; J: TRBJ2-3; CDR3: CASSEPQSAQQGRTDTQYF; DNA: TGTGCCAGCAGTGAACCTCAATCGGCGCAACAGGGACGCACAGATACGCAGTATTTT
D: TRBD2; V: TRBV19; size: once; J: TRBJ2-2; CDR3: CASKGTSGMNTGELFF; DNA: TGTGCCAGTAAGGGAACTAGCGGGATGAACACCGGGGAGCTGTTTTTT
D: -; V: TRBV27; size: -; J: TRBJ1-5; CDR3: CASSSPGYSNQPQHF; DNA: TGTGCCAGCAGTTCCCCGGGTTATAGCAATCAGCCCCAGCATTTT
D: TRBD2; V: TRBV7-3; size: -; J: TRBJ2-1; CDR3: CASSTGLAGVNEQFF; DNA: TGTGCCAGCAGCACTGGTTTAGCGGGAGTAAATGAGCAGTTCTTC
D: -; V: TRBV5-4; size: -; J: TRBJ2-7; CDR3: CATRDSPYEQYF; DNA: TGTGCCACACGTGACAGCCCCTACGAGCAGTACTTC
D: -; V: TRBV27; size: -; J: TRBJ2-1; CDR3: CASSPLIGSSYNEQFF; DNA: TGTGCCAGCAGTCCCCTTATTGGGAGCTCCTACAATGAGCAGTTCTTC
D: -; V: TRBV3-1/TRBV3-2; size: once; J: TRBJ1-2; CDR3: CASSPRQSLGYGYTF; DNA: TGTGCCAGCAGCCCAAGACAGTCATTAGGCTATGGCTACACCTTC
D: -; V: TRBV6-6; size: -; J: TRBJ1-3; CDR3: CASSYGQISGNTIYF; DNA: TGTGCCAGCAGTTACGGACAAATCTCTGGAAACACCATATATTTT
D: -; V: TRBV7-2; size: -; J: TRBJ1-2; CDR3: CASSWEGSYGYTF; DNA: TGTGCCAGCAGCTGGGAGGGATCATATGGCTACACCTTC
D: TRBD1; V: TRBV7-9; size: -; J: TRBJ2-3; CDR3: CASSQGQGRDTDTQYF; DNA: TGTGCCAGCAGCCAGGGACAGGGCCGCGACACAGATACGCAGTATTTT